A selection of T cell receptor beta chains follows, all from one sample in a study of cytomegalovirus exposure and HLA in healthy donors. Only in-frame clones appear in the TCRdb table, and some are missing; sequencing was by immunoSEQ multiplex PCR. This sample carries 280,000 or so clones, approximately 90% of them seen once, and the ten largest clones take around 0.92%. Source material: PBMCs. All receptors come from a young woman in good health and CMV-seronegative. CDR3s include the opening cysteine and the closing phenylalanine or tryptophan. Each record gives: D gene, J gene, V gene, CDR3 protein, CDR3 DNA. The D gene is left open where the match is weak.

.,TRBJ1-2,TRBV5-1,CASSLGEYYTF,TGCGCCAGCAGCTTGGGGGAGTACTACACCTTC
.,TRBJ1-2,TRBV25-1,CASSAGAEGYTF,TGTGCCAGCAGCGCAGGGGCCGAAGGCTACACCTTC
.,TRBJ1-5,TRBV7-2,CASRTGYSNQPQHF,TGTGCCAGCAGGACAGGTTATAGCAATCAGCCCCAGCATTTT
TRBD1,TRBJ2-7,TRBV5-6,CASSTGTGAAGQYF,TGTGCCAGCAGTACCGGGACAGGGGCTGCTGGGCAGTACTTC
TRBD1,TRBJ2-7,TRBV28,CASSFPIQGTYEQYF,TGTGCCAGCAGTTTCCCAATACAGGGGACCTACGAGCAGTACTTC
TRBD1,TRBJ1-6,TRBV19,CASTGGQTNSPLHF,TGTGCCAGTACAGGGGGACAGACTAATTCACCCCTCCACTTT
.,TRBJ1-3,TRBV5-5,CASRKDRTATSGNTIYF,TGTGCCAGCAGGAAAGACAGGACCGCAACCTCTGGAAACACCATATATTTT
TRBD2,TRBJ2-4,TRBV6-5,CASSYSGREYF,TGTGCCAGCAGTTACTCCGGGAGGGAGTACTTC
.,TRBJ2-7,TRBV6-1,CASRRREPSYEQYF,TGTGCCAGCAGAAGACGGGAGCCTTCCTACGAGCAGTACTTC
.,TRBJ2-2,TRBV5-1,CASSSFEGVTGELFF,TGCGCCAGCAGCTCCTTTGAGGGAGTCACCGGGGAGCTGTTTTTT
TRBD2,TRBJ2-7,TRBV2,CASRDPGLAGGSVLYEQYF,TGTGCCAGCAGAGACCCGGGACTAGCGGGAGGGTCCGTACTCTACGAGCAGTACTTC
TRBD2,TRBJ2-3,TRBV19,CASSILAGGTDTQYF,TGTGCCAGTAGTATTTTGGCGGGGGGGACAGATACGCAGTATTTT
.,TRBJ1-1,TRBV2,CASQRETNTEAFF,TGTGCCAGCCAAAGGGAGACGAACACTGAAGCTTTCTTT